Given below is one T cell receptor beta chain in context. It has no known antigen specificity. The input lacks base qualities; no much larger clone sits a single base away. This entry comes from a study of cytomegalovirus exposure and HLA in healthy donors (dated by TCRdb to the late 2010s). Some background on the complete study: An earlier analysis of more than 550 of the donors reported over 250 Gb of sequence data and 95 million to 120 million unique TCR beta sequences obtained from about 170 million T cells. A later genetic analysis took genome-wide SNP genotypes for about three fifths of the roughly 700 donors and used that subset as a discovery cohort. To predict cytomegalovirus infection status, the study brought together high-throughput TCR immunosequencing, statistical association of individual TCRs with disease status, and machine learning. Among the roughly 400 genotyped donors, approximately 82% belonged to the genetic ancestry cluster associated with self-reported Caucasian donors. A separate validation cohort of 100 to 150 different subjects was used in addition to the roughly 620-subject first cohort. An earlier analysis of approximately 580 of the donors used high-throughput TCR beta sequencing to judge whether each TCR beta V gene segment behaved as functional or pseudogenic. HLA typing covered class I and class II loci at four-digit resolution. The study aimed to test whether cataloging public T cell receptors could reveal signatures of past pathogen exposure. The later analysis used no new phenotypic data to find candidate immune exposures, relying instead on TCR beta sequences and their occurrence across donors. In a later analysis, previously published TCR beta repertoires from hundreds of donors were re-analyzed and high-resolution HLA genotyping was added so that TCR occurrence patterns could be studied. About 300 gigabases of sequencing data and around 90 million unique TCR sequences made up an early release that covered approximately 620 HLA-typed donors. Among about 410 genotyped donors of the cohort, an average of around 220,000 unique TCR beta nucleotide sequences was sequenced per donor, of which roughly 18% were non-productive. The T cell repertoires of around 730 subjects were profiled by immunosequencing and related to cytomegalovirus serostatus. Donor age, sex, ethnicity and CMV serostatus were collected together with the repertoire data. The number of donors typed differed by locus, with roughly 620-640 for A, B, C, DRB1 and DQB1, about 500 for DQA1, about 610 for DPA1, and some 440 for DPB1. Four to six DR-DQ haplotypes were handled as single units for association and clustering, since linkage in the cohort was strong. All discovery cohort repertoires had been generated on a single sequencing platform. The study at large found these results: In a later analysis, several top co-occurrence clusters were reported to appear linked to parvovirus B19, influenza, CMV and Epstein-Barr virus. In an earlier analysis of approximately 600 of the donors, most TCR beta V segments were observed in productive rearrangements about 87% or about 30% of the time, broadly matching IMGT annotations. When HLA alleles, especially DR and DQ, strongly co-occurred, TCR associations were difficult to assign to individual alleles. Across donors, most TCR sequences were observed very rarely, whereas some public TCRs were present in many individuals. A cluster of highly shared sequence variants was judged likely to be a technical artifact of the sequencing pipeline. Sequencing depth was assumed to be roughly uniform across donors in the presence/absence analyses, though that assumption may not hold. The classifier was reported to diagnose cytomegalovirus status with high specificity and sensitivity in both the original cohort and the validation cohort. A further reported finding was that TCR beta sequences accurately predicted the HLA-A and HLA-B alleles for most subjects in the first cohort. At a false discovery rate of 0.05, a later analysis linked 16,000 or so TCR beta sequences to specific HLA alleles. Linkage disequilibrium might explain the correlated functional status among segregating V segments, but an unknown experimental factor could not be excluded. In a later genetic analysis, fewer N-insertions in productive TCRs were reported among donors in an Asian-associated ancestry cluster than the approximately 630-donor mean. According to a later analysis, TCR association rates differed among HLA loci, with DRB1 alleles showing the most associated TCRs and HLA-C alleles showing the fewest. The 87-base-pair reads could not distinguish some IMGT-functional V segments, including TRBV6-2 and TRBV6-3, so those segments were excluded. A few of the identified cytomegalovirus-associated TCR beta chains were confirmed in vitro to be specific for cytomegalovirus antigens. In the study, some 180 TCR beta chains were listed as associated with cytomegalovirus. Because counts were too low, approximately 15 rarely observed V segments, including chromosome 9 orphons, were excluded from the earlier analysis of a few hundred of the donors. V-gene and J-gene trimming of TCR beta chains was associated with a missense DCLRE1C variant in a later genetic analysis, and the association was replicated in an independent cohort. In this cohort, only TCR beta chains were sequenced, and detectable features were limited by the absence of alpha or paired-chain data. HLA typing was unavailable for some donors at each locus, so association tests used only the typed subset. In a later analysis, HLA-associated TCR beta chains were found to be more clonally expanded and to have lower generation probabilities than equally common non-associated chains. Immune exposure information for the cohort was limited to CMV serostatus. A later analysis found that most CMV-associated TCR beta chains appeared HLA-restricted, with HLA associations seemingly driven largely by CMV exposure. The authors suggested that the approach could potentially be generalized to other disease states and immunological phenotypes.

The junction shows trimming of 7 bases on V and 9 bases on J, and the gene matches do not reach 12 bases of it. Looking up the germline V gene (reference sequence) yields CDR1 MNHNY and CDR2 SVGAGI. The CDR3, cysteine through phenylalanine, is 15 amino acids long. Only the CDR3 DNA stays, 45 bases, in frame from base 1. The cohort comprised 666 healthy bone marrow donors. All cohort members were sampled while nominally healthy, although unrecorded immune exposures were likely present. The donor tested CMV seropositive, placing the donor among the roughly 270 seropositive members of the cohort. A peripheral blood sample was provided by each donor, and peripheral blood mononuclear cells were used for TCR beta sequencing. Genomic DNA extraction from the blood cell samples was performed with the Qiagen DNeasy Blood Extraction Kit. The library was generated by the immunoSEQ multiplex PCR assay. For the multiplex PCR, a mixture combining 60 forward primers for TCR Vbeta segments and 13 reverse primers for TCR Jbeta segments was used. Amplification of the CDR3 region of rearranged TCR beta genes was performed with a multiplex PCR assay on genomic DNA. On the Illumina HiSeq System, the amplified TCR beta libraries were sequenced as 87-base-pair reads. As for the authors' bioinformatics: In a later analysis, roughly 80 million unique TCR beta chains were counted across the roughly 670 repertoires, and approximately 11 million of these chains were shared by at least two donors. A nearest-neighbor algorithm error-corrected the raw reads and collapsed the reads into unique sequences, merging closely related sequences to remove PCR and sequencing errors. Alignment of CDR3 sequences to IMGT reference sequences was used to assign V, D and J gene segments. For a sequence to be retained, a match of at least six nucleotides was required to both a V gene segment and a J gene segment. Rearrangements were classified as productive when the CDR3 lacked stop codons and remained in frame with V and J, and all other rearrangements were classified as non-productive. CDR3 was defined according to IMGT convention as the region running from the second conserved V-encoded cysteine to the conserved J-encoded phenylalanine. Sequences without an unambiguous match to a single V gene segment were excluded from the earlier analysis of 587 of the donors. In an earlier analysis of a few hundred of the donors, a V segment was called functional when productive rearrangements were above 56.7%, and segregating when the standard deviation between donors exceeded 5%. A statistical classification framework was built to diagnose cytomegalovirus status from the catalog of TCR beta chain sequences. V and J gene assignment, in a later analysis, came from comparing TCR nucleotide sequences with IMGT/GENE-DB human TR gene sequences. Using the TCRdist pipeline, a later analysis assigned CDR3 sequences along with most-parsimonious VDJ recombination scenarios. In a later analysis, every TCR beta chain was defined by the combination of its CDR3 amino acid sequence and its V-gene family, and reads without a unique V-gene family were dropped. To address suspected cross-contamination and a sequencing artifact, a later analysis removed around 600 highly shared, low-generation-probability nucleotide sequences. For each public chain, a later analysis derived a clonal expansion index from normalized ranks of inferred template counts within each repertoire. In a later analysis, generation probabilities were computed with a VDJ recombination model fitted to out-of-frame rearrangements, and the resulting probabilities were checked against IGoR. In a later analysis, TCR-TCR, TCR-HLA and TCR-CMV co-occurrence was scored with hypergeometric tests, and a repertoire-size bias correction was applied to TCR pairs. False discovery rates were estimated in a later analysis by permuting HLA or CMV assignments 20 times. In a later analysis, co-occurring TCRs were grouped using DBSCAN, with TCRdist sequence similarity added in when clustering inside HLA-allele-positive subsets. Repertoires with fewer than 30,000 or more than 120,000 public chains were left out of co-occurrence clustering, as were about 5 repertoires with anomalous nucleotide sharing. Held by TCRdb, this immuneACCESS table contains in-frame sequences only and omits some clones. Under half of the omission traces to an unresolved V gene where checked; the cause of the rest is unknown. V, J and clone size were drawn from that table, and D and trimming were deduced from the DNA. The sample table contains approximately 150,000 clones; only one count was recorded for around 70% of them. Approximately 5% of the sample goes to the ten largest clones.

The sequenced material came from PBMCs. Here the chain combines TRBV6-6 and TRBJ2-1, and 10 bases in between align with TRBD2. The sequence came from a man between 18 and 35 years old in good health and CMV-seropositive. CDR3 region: CASTLPPGTSAEQFF. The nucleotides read TGTGCCAGCACCCTCCCCCCGGGGACTAGCGCTGAGCAGTTCTTC.